One and the same sample provided the 28 T cell receptor beta chains below, sequenced in a study of patients and donors after allogeneic stem cell transplantation. One entry per CDR3 protein, called by TCRdb with MiXCR from the RT-PCR reads. The table records over 150,000 distinct CDR3 sequences, approximately 31% of them present only once. The specimen was blood, either unsorted or a sorted T cell fraction (not recorded which). All receptors come from a human donor who was either an allogeneic HSCT recipient or a stem cell or donor lymphocyte infusion donor (not recorded which). It is not recorded whose cells these are; they may come from a transplant donor.

The chain employs TRBV29-1 and TRBJ2-7, with D possibly called TRBD1 or TRBD2 (6 bases each). There are 14 residues in the CDR3. In germline, CDR1 is SQVTM, CDR2 ANQGSEA. With 5 bases removed from V and 4 bases from J, the gap between germline ends came to 18 bases. CDR3 protein: CSVYPWQGTYEQYF. CDR3 bases: TGCAGCGTTTATCCGTGGCAGGGGACTTACGAGCAGTACTTC.

The chain combines TRBV15 with TRBJ2-5; 8 positions agree with TRBD1. Germline V gene data show CDR1 as LNHNV and CDR2 as YYDKDF (reference sequence). Unmatched junction bases numbered 18, after V lost 1 base and J lost 5 bases. This CDR3 region has 19 residues. CDR3 sequence reads: CATSRGSDRVWSFGETQYF. CDR3 DNA: TGTGCCACCAGCAGAGGTTCGGACAGGGTTTGGTCTTTCGGGGAGACCCAGTACTTC.

J is TRBJ2-5 and V is TRBV6-6; TRBD2 agrees at 14 bases. The germline CDR1 and CDR2 sequences are MNHNY and SVGAGI (reference sequence). J lost 5 bases, V lost 2 bases, and 10 bases had no gene match. This CDR3 contains 18 residues. The CDR3 spells CASSYGLGTSGSGETQYF. The CDR3 DNA follows: TGTGCCAGCAGTTACGGGCTCGGGACTAGCGGGAGTGGGGAGACCCAGTACTTC.

This clonotype was recorded a few times. The V gene is TRBV29-1, the J gene TRBJ1-2; 10 nucleotides align to TRBD1. Germline V gives CDR1 SQVTM, CDR2 ANQGSEA. CDR3 length: 13 amino acids. V gave up 4 bases and J gave up 4 bases; unmatched junction bases: 3. CDR3 sequence (DNA): TGCAGCGTTGGGGGACAGGGGAGCTATGGCTACACCTTC. Encoded protein: CSVGGQGSYGYTF.

A few counts support this clonotype. The rearrangement uses TRBV20-1 and TRBJ2-4; perhaps TRBD1 as D (6 bases). With 6 bases removed from V and 0 bases from J, the gap between germline ends came to 12 bases. CDR3 length: 14 amino acids. In germline, CDR1 is DFQATT, CDR2 SNEGSKA (reference sequence). CDR3 residues: CSALDSLAKNIQYF. CDR3 sequence (DNA): TGCAGTGCCCTGGACAGCCTAGCCAAAAACATTCAGTACTTC.

The J gene is TRBJ1-1, the V gene TRBV7-2; D uncertain. Per the germline V gene, CDR1 is SGHTA and CDR2 is FQGNSA. This CDR3 has 15 residues. V was cut by 1 base and J by 1 base, with 10 bases left in between. The CDR3 loop reads CASSLDFRGNTEAFF. In DNA, the CDR3 is TGTGCCAGCAGCTTAGATTTCCGGGGGAACACTGAAGCTTTCTTT.

This clonotype has just a few counts. V is TRBV9 and J is TRBJ1-2, with D uncertain. CDR1 is SGDLS and CDR2 is YYNGEE in the germline V gene. The CDR3 covers 12 residues. The V and J ends lost 0 bases and 5 bases respectively, with 5 bases between them. The CDR3, as DNA: TGTGCCAGCAGCGTAGACGGTTATGGCTACACCTTC. Its translation is CASSVDGYGYTF.

The sample holds one count of this clonotype. The chain carries TRBV10-3 and TRBJ2-5, with D possibly matching TRBD1 (6 bases). V lost 6 bases to trimming and J lost 3 bases, with 11 bases between them. This CDR3 spans 13 amino acids. Germline CDR1 is ENHRY and CDR2 is SYGVKD. CDR3 sequence (DNA): TGTGCCATCAGGATCAACAGGGAAGAGACCCAGTACTTC. It codes for CAIRINREETQYF.

This clonotype was detected a few times. V gene TRBV6-1 combines with J gene TRBJ1-1; the match to TRBD1 covers 7 bases. Germline CDR1 is MNHNS and CDR2 is SASEGT. The CDR3 has 16 residues. Trimming cost V 3 bases and J 8 bases; bases outside gene matches: 15. In DNA, the CDR3 is TGTGCCAGCAGTGAGAGGGGGCGCGGGATTAGGTCGGAAGCTTTCTTT. This gives the protein CASSERGRGIRSEAFF.

This rearrangement joins TRBV10-1 to TRBJ2-1, with TRBD2 matching 10 bases. Germline trimming cut 4 bases from V and 3 bases from J; bases unmatched to any gene: 3. Germline CDR1 reads WNHNN; CDR2 reads SYGVQD (reference sequence). The CDR3 length is 15 residues. This chain's CDR3 is CASSVGTSVYNEQFF. CDR3 nucleotides: TGCGCCAGCAGTGTTGGGACTAGCGTCTACAATGAGCAGTTCTTC.

V and J are TRBV7-6 and TRBJ2-3, with D tentatively TRBD2 (6 bases). The germline V gene has CDR1 SGHVS and CDR2 FNYEAQ. Trimming shortened V by 4 bases and J by 3 bases, and 11 bases separated the two germline ends. CDR3 length: 14 amino acids. This CDR3 reads CASSSGDVTDTQYF. CDR3 sequence (DNA): TGTGCCAGCAGCTCGGGGGATGTGACAGATACGCAGTATTTT.

The V gene is TRBV18, the J gene TRBJ2-7; D could derive from TRBD1 or TRBD2 (5 bases each). Germline CDR1 KGHSH, CDR2 LQKENI. Trimming took 3 bases from V and 5 from J, leaving 8 bases between them. The CDR3 loop spans 12 amino acids. This chain's CDR3 is CASSPGTHEQYF. DNA for the CDR3: TGTGCCAGCTCACCCGGGACGCACGAGCAGTACTTC.

The gene calls are TRBV27 and TRBJ2-7, with 8 bases identical to TRBD1. V gave up 5 bases and J gave up 2 bases; unmatched junction bases: 5. This CDR3 has 14 residues. Germline V gene lookup returns CDR1 MNHEY and CDR2 SMNVEV (reference sequence). The chain's CDR3 is CASSAGTGAYEQYF. In DNA form, the CDR3 reads TGTGCCAGCAGTGCCGGGACAGGCGCCTACGAGCAGTACTTC.

The chain couples TRBV6-1 to TRBJ1-5, with TRBD1 matching 8 bases. Trimming removed 5 bases from V and 4 bases from J; junction bases left unmatched: 7. Germline CDR1 reads MNHNS; CDR2 reads SASEGT. This CDR3 has 15 residues. CDR3 sequence: CASSPGQASNQPQHF. The CDR3 region has the DNA TGTGCCAGCAGTCCGGGACAGGCATCAAATCAGCCCCAGCATTTT.

CDR3 nucleotide sequence: TGTGCCAGCAGTTTATCGGGACTTTCCGGTTCCTACGAGCAGTACTTC. Its translation: CASSLSGLSGSYEQYF. This chain links TRBV27 with TRBJ2-7; maybe TRBD2 (6 bases). The CDR3 has 16 residues. Per the germline V gene, CDR1 is MNHEY and CDR2 is SMNVEV (reference sequence). The germline V and J ends were trimmed by 0 bases and 1 base, with 13 bases remaining between them.

V is TRBV6-5 and J is TRBJ2-2; D perhaps matches TRBD1 (5 bases). From germline, CDR1 is MNHEY and CDR2 SVGAGI. CDR3 length: 15 amino acids. Deletions cut 0 bases from V and 5 bases from J, with 10 bases between. The CDR3 region has the DNA TGTGCCAGCAGTTACTCGAGTGGGGCGACCGGGGAGCTGTTTTTT. It encodes CASSYSSGATGELFF.

The chain couples TRBV28 to TRBJ2-7, with D unresolved. CDR1 is MDHEN and CDR2 is SYDVKM in the germline V gene. The CDR3 has 11 residues. V shed 4 bases and J shed 9 bases, with 10 bases lying between them. The CDR3 bases are TGTGCCAGCAGTTCTCTACGAGGGCAGTACTTC. As protein: CASSSLRGQYF.

This sequence joins TRBV27 and TRBJ2-5, with a weak D call TRBD2 (5 bases). Germline-derived CDR1 and CDR2 are MNHEY and SMNVEV (reference sequence). CDR3 length: 13 residues. Trimming took 2 bases from V and 4 from J, leaving 8 bases between them. This CDR3 reads CASSLAGLETQYF. The CDR3 DNA sequence: TGTGCCAGCAGTTTAGCAGGACTAGAGACCCAGTACTTC.

In its sample, this clonotype was seen a few times. The junction departs from the called germline gene at one end, perhaps through a read error. DNA of the CDR3: TGTGCTAGCAGCCCGGGACAGGGGCCCTACGAGCAGTACTTC. Its protein is CASSPGQGPYEQYF. V is TRBV7-7 and J is TRBJ2-7; 10 bases are shared with TRBD1. Germline CDR1 is SSHAT and CDR2 is FNYEAQ (reference sequence). The CDR3 is made up of 14 amino acids.

This rearrangement joins TRBV20-1 to TRBJ2-2, with 10 bases fitting TRBD2. The CDR3 totals 15 residues. Germline CDR1 and CDR2: DFQATT and SNEGSKA (reference sequence). Losses at the gene ends were 0 bases for V and 3 bases for J; bases not matched to a gene: 1. The CDR3 region is CSARELAGDTGELFF. In DNA form, the CDR3 reads TGCAGTGCTAGAGAGCTAGCGGGAGACACCGGGGAGCTGTTTTTT.

The chain uses TRBV7-3 and TRBJ2-6; TRBD2 agrees at 9 bases. V shed 3 bases, J shed 0 bases, and the junction held 3 bases outside the gene matches. The CDR3 totals 17 residues. Germline CDR1 SGHTA, CDR2 FQGTGA. The DNA for the CDR3 is TGTGCCAGCAGCTTTAGCGGGGGCTCCTCTGGGGCCAACGTCCTGACTTTC. This codes for CASSFSGGSSGANVLTF.

This chain joins TRBV4-3 and TRBJ2-3; D remains unclear. Germline-derived CDR1 and CDR2 are LGHNA and YSLEER. The V end was cut by 3 bases, the J end by 5 bases, with 12 bases between. The CDR3 sequence is 14 residues long. The chain's CDR3 is CASSQYPLQDTQYF. CDR3 nucleotide sequence: TGCGCCAGCAGCCAGTACCCGCTCCAAGATACGCAGTATTTT.

The chain combines TRBV10-2 with TRBJ2-5, with 9 bases aligning to TRBD1. The CDR3 is 12 amino acids. The germline CDR1 and CDR2 sequences are WSHSY and SAAADI. The J segment lost 5 bases and the V segment lost 10 bases, leaving 5 bases of the junction unmatched. The CDR3 loop is CATGQGRETQYF. The CDR3 DNA sequence: TGCGCCACTGGACAGGGGCGGGAGACCCAGTACTTC.

The V call is TRBV21-1, the J call TRBJ1-1; the table's D call, TRBD1, has no DNA check behind it. TRBV21-1 is reported as a pseudogene. The CDR3 totals 17 residues. For the CDR3, the DNA is TGTGCCAGCATCTTGACCGGGACAGGGGCAAAGAACACTGAAGCTTTCTTT. Translating gives CASILTGTGAKNTEAFF.

This clonotype was seen more than once but under ten times. This chain connects TRBV6-5 to TRBJ1-3; D gene ambiguous. V was clipped by 0 bases and J by 1 base, with 10 bases between them. The CDR3 has 16 residues. In germline, CDR1 is MNHEY, CDR2 SVGAGI. In nucleotides, the CDR3 is TGTGCCAGCAGTTACTCCCTTCAGATGTCTGGAAACACCATATATTTT. Its protein product is CASSYSLQMSGNTIYF.

This clonotype came up a few times. CDR3 DNA sequence: TGCGCCAGCAGCCAAGCCCGGGACATAATCTACGAGCAGTACTTC. Its protein is CASSQARDIIYEQYF. The genes are TRBV4-3 and TRBJ2-7; weak D call: TRBD1 (6 bases). Trimming removed 1 base from V and 3 bases from J, with 13 bases in between. The CDR3 length is 15 residues. Germline V lookup: CDR1 LGHNA, CDR2 YSLEER.

This clonotype was seen only once. The chain links TRBV10-3 to TRBJ1-5, with D unclear. V shed 0 bases and J shed 11 bases, with 11 bases lying between them. This CDR3 region has 13 residues. Germline V gene data show CDR1 as ENHRY and CDR2 as SYGVKD. The CDR3 DNA is TGTGCCATCAGTGAGTCATCATCGGGGTCCCAGCATTTT. Its translation: CAISESSSGSQHF.

This clonotype was counted a few times. The CDR3 region is CASSFLIPTDTQYF. CDR3 nucleotide sequence: TGTGCCAGCAGCTTTTTGATCCCCACAGATACGCAGTATTTT. The chain employs TRBV7-9 and TRBJ2-3; D gene ambiguous. Deletions cut 3 bases from V and 2 bases from J, with 9 bases between. This CDR3 contains 14 residues. Germline lookup yields CDR1 SEHNR and CDR2 FQNEAQ (reference sequence).